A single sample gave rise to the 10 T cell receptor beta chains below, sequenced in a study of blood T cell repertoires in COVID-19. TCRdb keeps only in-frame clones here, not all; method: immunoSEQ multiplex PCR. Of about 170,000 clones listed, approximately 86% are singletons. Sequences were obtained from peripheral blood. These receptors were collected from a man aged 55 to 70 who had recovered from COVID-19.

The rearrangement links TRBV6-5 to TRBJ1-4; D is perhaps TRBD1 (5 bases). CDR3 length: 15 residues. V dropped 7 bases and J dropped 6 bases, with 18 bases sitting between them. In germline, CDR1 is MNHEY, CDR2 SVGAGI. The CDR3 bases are TGTGCCAGCACTACTCAGTGGGGGGGGGATGAAAAACTGTTTTTT. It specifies CASTTQWGGDEKLFF.

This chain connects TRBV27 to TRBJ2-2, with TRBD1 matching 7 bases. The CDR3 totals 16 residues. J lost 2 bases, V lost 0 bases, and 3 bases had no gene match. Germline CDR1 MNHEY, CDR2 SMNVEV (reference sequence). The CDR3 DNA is TGTGCCAGCAGTTTATCGAACAGGGGAAACACCGGGGAGCTGTTTTTT. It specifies CASSLSNRGNTGELFF.

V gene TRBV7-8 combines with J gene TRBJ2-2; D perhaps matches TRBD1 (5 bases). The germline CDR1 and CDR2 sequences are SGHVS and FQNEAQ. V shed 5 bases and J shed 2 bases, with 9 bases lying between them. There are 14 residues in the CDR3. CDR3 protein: CASSPQDNTGELFF. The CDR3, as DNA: TGTGCCAGCAGCCCACAGGATAACACCGGGGAGCTGTTTTTT. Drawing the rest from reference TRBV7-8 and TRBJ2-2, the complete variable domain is GAGVSQSPRYKVAKRGQDVALRCDPISGHVSLFWYQQALGQGPEFLTYFQNEAQLDKSGLPSDRFFAERPEGSVSTLKIQRTQQEDSAVYLCASSPQDNTGELFFGEGSRLTVL.

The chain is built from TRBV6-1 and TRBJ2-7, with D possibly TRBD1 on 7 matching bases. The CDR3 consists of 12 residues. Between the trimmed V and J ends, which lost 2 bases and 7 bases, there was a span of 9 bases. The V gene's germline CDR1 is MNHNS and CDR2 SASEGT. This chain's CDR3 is CASSESGGEQYF. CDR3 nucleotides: TGTGCCAGCAGTGAATCAGGGGGGGAGCAGTACTTC.

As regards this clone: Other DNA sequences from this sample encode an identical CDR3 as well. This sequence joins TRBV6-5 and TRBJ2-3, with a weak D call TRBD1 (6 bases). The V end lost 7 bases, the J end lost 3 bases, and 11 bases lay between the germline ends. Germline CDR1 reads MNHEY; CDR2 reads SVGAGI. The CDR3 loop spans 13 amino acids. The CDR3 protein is CASNWQGTDTQYF. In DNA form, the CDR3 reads TGTGCCAGCAACTGGCAGGGGACAGATACGCAGTATTTT.

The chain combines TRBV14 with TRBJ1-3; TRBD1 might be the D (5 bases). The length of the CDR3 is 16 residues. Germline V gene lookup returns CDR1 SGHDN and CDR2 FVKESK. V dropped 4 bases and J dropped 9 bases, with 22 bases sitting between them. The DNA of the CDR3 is TGTGCCAGCAGCCGACTCCTTACAGGCAGAGACGCCACCATATATTTT. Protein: CASSRLLTGRDATIYF.

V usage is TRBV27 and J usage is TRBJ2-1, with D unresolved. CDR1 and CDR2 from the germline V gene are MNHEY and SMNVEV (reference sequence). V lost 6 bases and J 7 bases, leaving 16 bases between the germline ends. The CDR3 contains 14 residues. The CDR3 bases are TGTGCCAGCAGCCCCGTCACTTCTAATAATGAGCAGTTCTTC. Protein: CASSPVTSNNEQFF.

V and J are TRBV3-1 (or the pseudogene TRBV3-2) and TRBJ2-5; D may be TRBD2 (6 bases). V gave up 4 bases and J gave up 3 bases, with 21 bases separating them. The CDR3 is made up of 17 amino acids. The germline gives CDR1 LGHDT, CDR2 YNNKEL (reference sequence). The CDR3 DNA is TGTGCCAGCAGCCCTCAAACCCAGGGACTTGGGAAAGAGACCCAGTACTTC. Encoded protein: CASSPQTQGLGKETQYF.

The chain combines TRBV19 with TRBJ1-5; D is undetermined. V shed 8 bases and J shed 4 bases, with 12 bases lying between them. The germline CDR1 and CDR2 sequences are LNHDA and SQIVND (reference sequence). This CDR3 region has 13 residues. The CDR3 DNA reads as TGTGCCAGTGTAAGGGAGATGAATCAGCCCCAGCATTTT. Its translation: CASVREMNQPQHF. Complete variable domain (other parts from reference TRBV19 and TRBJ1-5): DGGITQSPKYLFRKEGQNVTLSCEQNLNHDAMYWYRQDPGQGLRLIYYSQIVNDFQKGDIAEGYSVSREKKESFPLTVTSAQKNPTAFYLCASVREMNQPQHFGDGTRLSIL.

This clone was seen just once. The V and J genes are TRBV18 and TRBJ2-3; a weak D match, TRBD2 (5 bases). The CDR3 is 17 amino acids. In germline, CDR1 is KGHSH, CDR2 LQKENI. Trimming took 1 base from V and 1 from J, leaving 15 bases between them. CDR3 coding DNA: TGTGCCAGCTCACCACAAGGGAGCGGAGGAGGCACAGATACGCAGTATTTT. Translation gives CASSPQGSGGGTDTQYF.